Listed here are 18 T cell receptor beta chains from one sample, sequenced in a study of blood T cell repertoires in COVID-19. Clones were sequenced by immunoSEQ multiplex PCR, and TCRdb holds only the in-frame ones, with some missing. In the table there are approximately 350,000 clones, around 83% of which are singletons. The material sequenced was PBMCs or T cells enriched from blood (not recorded which). The receptors here all came from a woman in her forties or fifties who had recovered from COVID-19.

The V gene is TRBV7-2, the J gene TRBJ1-1; D remains ambiguous. From germline, CDR1 is SGHTA and CDR2 FQGNSA. CDR3 length equals 14 residues. With 2 bases removed from V and 1 base from J, the gap between germline ends came to 8 bases. The CDR3 coding sequence is TGTGCCAGCAGCTTAAATACATGGAACACTGAAGCTTTCTTT. Its protein product is CASSLNTWNTEAFF. The complete variable domain, with remaining parts taken from reference TRBV7-2 and TRBJ1-1, reads GAGVSQSPSNKVTEKGKDVELRCDPISGHTALYWYRQSLGQGLEFLIYFQGNSAPDKSGLPSDRFSAERTGGSVSTLTIQRTQQEDSAVYLCASSLNTWNTEAFFGQGTRLTVV.

This sequence joins TRBV5-6 and TRBJ1-1, with D unclear. Trimming stripped 0 bases from V and 11 bases from J, with 17 bases between. This CDR3 has 14 residues. CDR1 is SGHDT and CDR2 is YYEEEE in the germline V gene. The CDR3 reads CASSLAGGPLAAFF. In DNA, the CDR3 is TGTGCCAGCAGCTTGGCCGGAGGACCCCTCGCCGCTTTCTTT. Full variable domain (rest looked up from reference TRBV5-6 and TRBJ1-1): DAGVTQSPTHLIKTRGQQVTLRCSPKSGHDTVSWYQQALGQGPQFIFQYYEEEERQRGNFPDRFSGHQFPNYSSELNVNALLLGDSALYLCASSLAGGPLAAFFGQGTRLTVV.

The rearrangement links TRBV4-1 to TRBJ2-7; D gene uncertain. The germline CDR1 and CDR2 sequences are MGHRA and YSYEKL. The CDR3 contains 16 residues. V lost 4 bases, J lost 5 bases, and 21 bases lay in between. The CDR3 DNA reads as TGCGCCAGCAGCCGTATTTCAAGTAACAAACTAAACGAGCAGTACTTC. It is translated as CASSRISSNKLNEQYF.

This clone was seen once. The same CDR3 can be traced to other DNA sequences in this sample. The chain carries TRBV6-5 and TRBJ1-5, with 7 positions matching TRBD1. Germline values: CDR1 MNHEY, CDR2 SVGAGI. The length of the CDR3 is 14 residues. J gave up 2 bases and V 6 bases, and 4 bases lay outside the gene matches. This CDR3 reads CASSPQGGNQPQHF. The CDR3 DNA reads TGTGCCAGCAGCCCCCAGGGGGGCAATCAGCCCCAGCATTTT.

V usage is TRBV19 and J usage is TRBJ2-3; a weak D match, TRBD1 (5 bases). V dropped 7 bases and J dropped 3 bases, with 14 bases sitting between them. CDR1 LNHDA and CDR2 SQIVND come from the germline V gene (reference sequence). The CDR3 totals 14 residues. The CDR3 loop reads CASTLGVRTDTQYF. Here the CDR3 DNA reads TGTGCCAGTACCCTAGGGGTTCGTACAGATACGCAGTATTTT.

The rearrangement links TRBV5-1 to TRBJ2-2; D call uncertain. Germline V lookup: CDR1 SGHRS, CDR2 YFSETQ. Trimming took off 8 bases at V and 3 bases at J, with 17 bases between the two ends. This CDR3 has 15 residues. CDR3 DNA: TGCGCCAGTCCCACCGACACCTGGGACACCGGGGAGCTGTTTTTT. Translated: CASPTDTWDTGELFF. The full variable domain, its missing parts supplied by reference TRBV5-1 and TRBJ2-2, is KAGVTQTPRYLIKTRGQQVTLSCSPISGHRSVSWYQQTPGQGLQFLFEYFSETQRNKGNFPGRFSGRQFSNSRSEMNVSTLELGDSALYLCASPTDTWDTGELFFGEGSRLTVL.

The V call is TRBV6-6, the J call TRBJ1-4; no reliable D call. In germline, CDR1 is MNHNY, CDR2 SVGAGI (reference sequence). Trimming pared 5 bases from V and 8 bases from J, leaving 12 bases between. The length of the CDR3 is 13 residues. The CDR3: CASSIGGVEKLFF. The CDR3 nucleotides are TGTGCCAGCAGTATAGGCGGGGTGGAAAAACTGTTTTTT.

The genes are TRBV14 and TRBJ2-7, with 7 bases aligning to TRBD2. This CDR3 is built from 13 residues. With V trimmed by 3 bases and J by 5 bases, 4 bases remained unmatched. Germline CDR1 SGHDN, CDR2 FVKESK. CDR3 loop: CASSHLGTNEQYF. Here the CDR3 DNA reads TGTGCCAGCAGCCACCTGGGGACTAACGAGCAGTACTTC.

The rearrangement uses TRBV7-6 and TRBJ1-1, with D possibly being TRBD1 (6 bases). This CDR3 region has 17 residues. Germline V gene sequence: CDR1 SGHVS, CDR2 FNYEAQ. Trimming took off 5 bases at V and 6 bases at J, with 25 bases between the two ends. CDR3 coding DNA: TGTGCCAGCAGCCCAGAAGCACATAATAGGGACAACCCTGAAGCTTTCTTT. This encodes CASSPEAHNRDNPEAFF.

The rearrangement joins TRBV5-5 to TRBJ1-1, with D possibly matching TRBD1 (6 bases). Per germline, CDR1 SGHKS and CDR2 YYEKEE (reference sequence). This CDR3 has 13 residues. V was cut by 2 bases and J by 10 bases, with 15 bases left in between. The CDR3, as DNA: TGTGCCAGCAGCTTAGCAGGGGATTCAGTAGCTTTCTTT. Amino acids: CASSLAGDSVAFF.

This clone was observed once. The chain recombines TRBV6-5 with TRBJ1-4; 9 bases fit TRBD1. The germline CDR1 and CDR2 sequences are MNHEY and SVGAGI. The CDR3 consists of 15 residues. V was clipped by 6 bases and J by 8 bases; unmatched bases: 10. The CDR3 loop reads CASRPTGGIQEKLFF. The DNA for the CDR3 is TGTGCCAGCAGACCAACAGGGGGCATACAAGAAAAACTGTTTTTT.

This clone was observed a handful of times. The chain is built from TRBV7-9 and TRBJ2-7; 10 bases fit TRBD1. Trimming cost V 5 bases and J 3 bases; bases outside gene matches: 1. Germline V lookup: CDR1 SEHNR, CDR2 FQNEAQ (reference sequence). This CDR3 contains 13 residues. The CDR3 protein is CASSRTGGYEQYF. CDR3 DNA sequence: TGTGCCAGCAGCCGGACAGGGGGCTACGAGCAGTACTTC.

This chain joins TRBV4-1 and TRBJ1-1; maybe TRBD1 (5 bases). The length of the CDR3 is 16 residues. Germline V gene data show CDR1 as MGHRA and CDR2 as YSYEKL. V was pared by 1 base and J by 3 bases, with 15 bases between. The CDR3 protein is CASSQVVDARDTEAFF. CDR3 coding DNA: TGCGCCAGCAGCCAAGTAGTCGATGCCAGGGACACTGAAGCTTTCTTT.

This chain connects TRBV7-6 to TRBJ2-5; 13 bases agree with TRBD2. J was trimmed by 4 bases and V by 2 bases; bases with no gene match: 13. CDR1 SGHVS and CDR2 FNYEAQ come from the germline V gene. The CDR3 is made up of 19 amino acids. The CDR3, as DNA: TGTGCCAGCAGCTTATTGGGCATGACTAGCGGGGGGAAACGAGAGACCCAGTACTTC. Protein product: CASSLLGMTSGGKRETQYF.

The table lists this clone with a count of one. The chain recombines TRBV10-2 with TRBJ1-2; 8 nucleotides match TRBD1. The germline V gene encodes CDR1 WSHSY and CDR2 SAAADI. This CDR3 contains 15 residues. After removal of 4 bases from V and 4 bases from J, the junction contained 8 bases not matched to a gene. CDR3 bases: TGCGCCAGCAGTGGGGGGACAGGCTTTAGCTATGGCTACACCTTC. This sequence encodes CASSGGTGFSYGYTF.

A note on this clone: This may arise from a read error, as a much more abundant clone is one base away. V gene TRBV7-3 combines with J gene TRBJ1-2; perhaps TRBD1 as D (5 bases). The germline CDR1 and CDR2 sequences are SGHTA and FQGTGA. V was trimmed by 3 bases and J by 6 bases, leaving 11 bases between them. The CDR3 consists of 13 residues. As DNA, the CDR3 is TGTGCCAGCAGCTTGGGAGGGACGGATGGCTACACCTTC. Protein product: CASSLGGTDGYTF.

This clone was picked up a small number of times. V and J are TRBV11-3 and TRBJ2-2, with 8 bases identical to TRBD1. V shed 1 base and J 5 bases; nucleotides not matched to a gene: 3. Germline values: CDR1 SGHNT, CDR2 YENEEA. The CDR3 contains 15 residues. DNA for the CDR3: TGTGCCAGCAGCTTAGCAAGGACAGGGACCGGGGAGCTGTTTTTT. Amino acids: CASSLARTGTGELFF.

This chain links TRBV5-1 with TRBJ1-1; no clear D gene. V dropped 6 bases and J dropped 1 base, with 10 bases sitting between them. Germline-derived CDR1 and CDR2 are SGHRS and YFSETQ. This CDR3 has 13 residues. The DNA for the CDR3 is TGCGCCAGCACCCAGGTGCCGAACACTGAAGCTTTCTTT. Translating it yields CASTQVPNTEAFF.